This passage covers 13 T cell receptor beta chains from one sample sequenced in a study of human T cells and chemical hapten exposure. Indicated time point: patch test 1, 2 weeks after DPC sensitization. As to treatment: therapeutic diphenylcyclopropenone sensitization with weekly scalp DPC. TCRdb itself ran the RACE reads through MiXCR, one entry per CDR3 protein. Of 45,000 to 70,000 distinct CDR3 sequences detected, roughly a tenth appear once; the ten largest clones hold about an eighth. Here the sequenced sample was whole blood, taken in connection with sensitization to the hapten diphenylcyclopropenone (DPC). These TCRs come from a woman in her thirties or forties with alopecia areata. Some clones in this sample may be carry-over from other donors' samples.

This clonotype showed up many times. This chain connects TRBV7-6 to TRBJ2-7; TRBD1 matches at 8 bases. Germline lookup yields CDR1 SGHVS and CDR2 FNYEAQ. The ends lost 0 bases at V and 2 bases at J; junction bases unmatched: 12. The CDR3 contains 18 residues. In DNA, the CDR3 is TGTGCCAGCAGCTTAGCACCGACAGGGGCACTCCGGACCTACGAGCAGTACTTC. Translating it yields CASSLAPTGALRTYEQYF.

This clonotype was recorded many times. This rearrangement joins TRBV5-1 to TRBJ2-1; no clear D. The CDR3 spans 14 residues. Trimming left V 4 bases short and J 10 bases short, with 18 bases between. Germline V lookup: CDR1 SGHRS, CDR2 YFSETQ. CDR3 amino acids: CASSLAPASLEQFF. As DNA, the CDR3 is TGCGCCAGCAGCCTGGCTCCTGCTTCCTTGGAGCAGTTCTTC.

The CDR3 region has the DNA TGCGCCAGCAGCTTGGACGGGGAACTTGAAGCTTTCTTT. Translation: CASSLDGELEAFF. This rearrangement joins TRBV5-1 to TRBJ1-1; D gene unclear. CDR1 and CDR2 (germline): SGHRS, YFSETQ. This CDR3 contains 13 residues. V lost 0 bases, J lost 7 bases, and 10 bases lay in between. The full variable domain, its missing parts supplied by reference TRBV5-1 and TRBJ1-1, is KAGVTQTPRYLIKTRGQQVTLSCSPISGHRSVSWYQQTPGQGLQFLFEYFSETQRNKGNFPGRFSGRQFSNSRSEMNVSTLELGDSALYLCASSLDGELEAFFGQGTRLTVV.

This clonotype has a count of ten or more. The CDR3 spells CASSPGDGVRAFF. DNA for the CDR3: TGTGCCAGCAGCCCAGGGGACGGGGTGCGGGCTTTCTTT. This chain connects TRBV12-3 or TRBV12-4 to TRBJ1-1; perhaps TRBD1 as D (6 bases). V was pared by 6 bases and J by 11 bases, with 19 bases between. The CDR3 covers 13 residues.

The chain has TRBV5-5 and TRBJ2-4, with D possibly being TRBD2 (5 bases). The CDR3 spans 14 residues. In germline, CDR1 is SGHKS, CDR2 YYEKEE (reference sequence). Trimming shortened V by 2 bases and J by 0 bases, and 6 bases separated the two germline ends. The CDR3 nucleotides are TGTGCCAGCAGCTTAGCGGTAGCCAAAAACATTCAGTACTTC. Its translation is CASSLAVAKNIQYF.

The table lists this clonotype with a few counts. The rearrangement joins TRBV6-1 to TRBJ2-7; D remains ambiguous. CDR1 is MNHNS, CDR2 SASEGT, per germline. This CDR3 contains 15 residues. The V and J ends lost 2 bases and 3 bases respectively, with 14 bases between them. CDR3 in DNA: TGTGCCAGCAGTGAATTAGACGGCGAGATCTACGAGCAGTACTTC. Its protein product is CASSELDGEIYEQYF.

This clonotype was seen at least ten times. The chain has TRBV6-2 or TRBV6-3 and TRBJ1-1; 8 bases map to TRBD1. The CDR3 contains 12 residues. The germline gives CDR1 MNHEY, CDR2 SVGEGT. Trimming took 5 bases from V and 10 from J; bases not matched to a gene: 6. CDR3 amino acids: CASSLDRVGAFF. Here the CDR3 DNA reads TGTGCCAGCAGTCTGGACAGGGTGGGAGCTTTCTTT.

This clonotype has only a few counts. The chain joins TRBV6-1 to TRBJ1-2; 9 bases line up with TRBD1. This CDR3 is built from 15 residues. V dropped 4 bases and J dropped 2; count of bases not matched to a gene: 5. CDR1 and CDR2 from the germline V gene are MNHNS and SASEGT. The CDR3 loop is CASSGGQGSNYGYTF. CDR3 DNA: TGTGCCAGCAGTGGTGGACAGGGGAGCAACTATGGCTACACCTTC.

This clonotype was found many times. The V and J genes are TRBV12-3 or TRBV12-4 and TRBJ2-2; D unclear. Trimming took 3 bases from V and 8 from J, leaving 4 bases between them. The CDR3 loop spans 11 amino acids. The CDR3 loop is CASSLRGELFF. The CDR3 nucleotides read TGTGCCAGCAGTTTGAGGGGGGAGCTGTTTTTT.

This clonotype was found a few times. The chain recombines TRBV28 with TRBJ2-7; possible D gene TRBD2, 5 bases. Germline V lookup: CDR1 MDHEN, CDR2 SYDVKM. The V and J ends lost 2 bases and 3 bases respectively, with 14 bases between them. CDR3 size: 15 residues. The CDR3 sequence: CASSLTWTFNYEQYF. CDR3 in DNA: TGTGCCAGCAGTTTAACTTGGACTTTTAACTACGAGCAGTACTTC. Complete variable domain (other parts from reference TRBV28 and TRBJ2-7): DVKVTQSSRYLVKRTGEKVFLECVQDMDHENMFWYRQDPGLGLRLIYFSYDVKMKEKGDIPEGYSVSREKKERFSLILESASTNQTSMYLCASSLTWTFNYEQYFGPGTRLTVT.

The chain couples TRBV7-2 to TRBJ2-3; no clear D gene. The germline V and J ends were trimmed by 0 bases and 4 bases, with 5 bases remaining between them. The germline CDR1 and CDR2 sequences are SGHTA and FQGNSA. The CDR3 consists of 13 residues. CDR3 in amino acids: CASSLAGPDTQYF. CDR3 nucleotides: TGTGCCAGCAGCTTAGCCGGGCCAGATACGCAGTATTTT.

This clonotype has at least ten counts. The V and J genes are TRBV5-1 and TRBJ2-5; perhaps TRBD2 as D (5 bases). Trimming pared 4 bases from V and 4 bases from J, leaving 11 bases between. Germline V CDR1 and CDR2: SGHRS, YFSETQ. The CDR3 length is 13 residues. The CDR3 DNA follows: TGCGCCAGCAGCCCGGAGGCCCTAGAGACCCAGTACTTC. This encodes CASSPEALETQYF.

V usage is TRBV12-3 or TRBV12-4 and J usage is TRBJ2-1, with 11 bases matching TRBD2. V lost 5 bases, J lost 8 bases, and 14 bases stayed unmatched. The CDR3 has 17 amino acids. In DNA, the CDR3 is TGTGCCAGCAGTCTCTCCCTTACTAGCGGGGGCAGGGATGAGCAGTTCTTC. Amino acids: CASSLSLTSGGRDEQFF.